Listed below are T cell receptor beta chains from one sample, sequenced in a study of blood T cell repertoires in COVID-19. Assay: immunoSEQ multiplex PCR; the TCRdb copy retains only in-frame clones and omits some. This sample yields 150,000 to 200,000 clones, of which roughly 80% are seen a single time; less than 2% belongs to the top ten. The sample was peripheral blood. The origin of the receptors is a human donor in a cohort sampled during active COVID-19. The CDR3 runs from the conserved cysteine through the conserved F or W. Each record gives: V gene, D gene, J gene, clone size, CDR3 protein, CDR3 DNA. A D gene is named only where the DNA matches it firmly. Size values are once, few and many counts, or a class for expanded clones, and some rows have none.

TRBV25-1,TRBD2,TRBJ2-3,.,CASSESPPSSGGRDTQYF,TGTGCCAGCAGTGAATCCCCCCCTTCTAGCGGGGGGCGGGATACGCAGTATTTT
TRBV7-2,TRBD1,TRBJ1-3,.,CASSLSGQGSGNTIYF,TGTGCCAGCAGCTTATCGGGACAGGGCTCTGGAAACACCATATATTTT
TRBV7-2,TRBD1,TRBJ1-5,.,CASSYKTPGGTQPQHF,TGTGCCAGCAGCTACAAAACACCAGGGGGTACTCAGCCCCAGCATTTT
TRBV5-4,TRBD1,TRBJ1-1,few,CASSLPGQMNTEAFF,TGTGCCAGCAGCTTGCCGGGACAGATGAACACTGAAGCTTTCTTT
TRBV7-2,.,TRBJ1-4,.,CASSLQTATNEKLFF,TGTGCCAGCAGCTTACAAACAGCAACTAATGAAAAACTGTTTTTT
TRBV18,.,TRBJ2-7,once,CASSREAGLLQEQYF,TGTGCCAGCTCCCGAGAGGCAGGACTATTGCAGGAGCAGTACTTC
TRBV6-6,TRBD2,TRBJ2-7,.,CASSPSGGNDEQYF,TGTGCCAGCAGTCCTAGCGGGGGGAACGACGAGCAGTACTTC
TRBV19,.,TRBJ2-1,.,CASSYSYNEQFF,TGTGCCAGTAGCTACAGCTACAATGAGCAGTTCTTC
TRBV19,.,TRBJ2-7,.,CASSISAGATYEQYF,TGTGCCAGTAGTATATCGGCAGGGGCTACCTACGAGCAGTACTTC
TRBV2,TRBD1,TRBJ2-3,.,CASRQGVSDTQYF,TGTGCCAGCAGACAGGGGGTTTCAGATACGCAGTATTTT
TRBV4-2,.,TRBJ1-5,.,CASSQDGGYGNSNQPQHF,TGTGCCAGCAGCCAAGATGGGGGGTACGGTAATAGCAATCAGCCCCAGCATTTT
TRBV7-2,TRBD2,TRBJ2-7,.,CASRGNPGLAFSEQYF,TGTGCCAGCAGGGGAAACCCGGGACTAGCATTCAGCGAGCAGTACTTC
TRBV18,.,TRBJ1-2,.,CASSPEETVLYGYTF,TGTGCCAGCTCACCAGAGGAGACAGTACTCTATGGCTACACCTTC
TRBV3-1/TRBV3-2,TRBD2,TRBJ2-7,.,CASSQRPGTSGSSYEQYF,TGTGCCAGCAGCCAACGTCCCGGGACTAGCGGGTCCTCCTACGAGCAGTACTTC
TRBV6-6,.,TRBJ1-3,.,CASSARVAGNTIYF,TGTGCCAGCAGTGCCAGGGTGGCTGGAAACACCATATATTTT
TRBV19,.,TRBJ1-6,.,CASTLTGLSGSPLHF,TGTGCCAGTACTCTCACGGGACTATCGGGTTCACCCCTCCACTTT
TRBV4-3,TRBD1,TRBJ1-2,.,CASSQVDRGFYGYTF,TGCGCCAGCAGCCAAGTTGACAGGGGATTTTATGGCTACACCTTC
TRBV10-2,.,TRBJ2-7,.,CASSESAGAYEQYF,TGCGCCAGCAGTGAGTCGGCAGGGGCCTACGAGCAGTACTTC
TRBV7-9,.,TRBJ2-2,once,CASSLDGSTGELFF,TGTGCCAGCAGCTTAGACGGTAGCACCGGGGAGCTGTTTTTT
TRBV5-1,.,TRBJ1-3,.,CASSLRGSSGNTIYF,TGCGCCAGCAGCCTTAGGGGGAGCTCTGGAAACACCATATATTTT
TRBV11-1,TRBD1,TRBJ1-6,.,CASSATGGLGSPLHF,TGTGCCAGCAGCGCTACAGGGGGCCTGGGCTCACCCCTCCACTTT
TRBV5-1,.,TRBJ1-5,.,CASSQTDPSNQPQHF,TGCGCCAGCAGCCAAACAGATCCGAGCAATCAGCCCCAGCATTTT
TRBV27,TRBD1,TRBJ2-7,.,CASSFRQGGEQYF,TGTGCCAGCAGTTTCCGACAGGGCGGCGAGCAGTACTTC
TRBV5-1,.,TRBJ1-2,once,CASSTGQAVNYGYTF,TGCGCCAGCAGTACAGGCCAGGCCGTTAACTATGGCTACACCTTC
TRBV18,.,TRBJ1-5,.,CASSPPASSNQPQHF,TGTGCCAGCTCACCACCGGCCAGTAGCAATCAGCCCCAGCATTTT
TRBV6-1,TRBD1,TRBJ2-2,once,CASSETGGTGELFF,TGTGCCAGCAGTGAGACAGGGGGTACCGGGGAGCTGTTTTTT
TRBV24-1,TRBD2,TRBJ2-5,.,CATSDPGGVGETQYF,TGTGCCACCAGTGACCCGGGGGGGGTAGGAGAGACCCAGTACTTC